Below, 7 T cell receptor beta chains from the same sample are listed, as sequenced in a study of early T cells in non-severe SARS-CoV-2 infection. MiXCR was run by TCRdb on the 5' RACE reads, yielding one entry per CDR3 protein. The sample lists about 50,000 distinct CDR3 sequences, 6.2% seen once, with 6% to 8.5% in the top ten. Sequencing was performed on whole blood, taken at baseline. The receptors come from an adult who was a healthcare worker with PCR-confirmed SARS-CoV-2 infection or an uninfected control (not recorded which).

The chain is built from TRBV11-2 and TRBJ2-1; D is perhaps TRBD2 (5 bases). Trimming removed 1 base at V and 5 bases at J, with 24 bases between. Germline V gene lookup returns CDR1 SGHAT and CDR2 FQNNGV. The CDR3 runs to 19 residues. This CDR3 is CASSLGLSGWSMPNNEQFF. The CDR3 DNA reads as TGTGCCAGCAGCTTAGGTCTTTCGGGGTGGAGTATGCCGAACAATGAGCAGTTCTTC.

The chain joins TRBV29-1 to TRBJ2-7; TRBD1 aligns across 8 bases. Germline loops: CDR1 SQVTM, CDR2 ANQGSEA. After removal of 7 bases from V and 1 base from J, the junction contained 3 bases not matched to a gene. The CDR3 extends over 12 amino acids. For the CDR3, the DNA is TGCAGCGCTAGACAGGGGTCCTACGAGCAGTACTTC. Amino acid sequence: CSARQGSYEQYF.

Only a few counts were recorded for this clonotype. This chain connects TRBV6-6 to TRBJ2-5; tentative D call: TRBD1 (6 bases). The length of the CDR3 is 16 residues. The germline CDR1 and CDR2 sequences are MNHNY and SVGAGI (reference sequence). V lost 4 bases, J lost 3 bases, and 18 bases lay in between. CDR3 DNA: TGTGCCAGCAGTTCCCAACAGGGTGATGTGAAAGAGACCCAGTACTTC. Encoded protein: CASSSQQGDVKETQYF.

This clonotype has at least ten counts. J is TRBJ2-1 and V is TRBV27, with D perhaps given as TRBD1 or TRBD2 (7 bases each). Trimming removed 5 bases from V and 3 bases from J, with 17 bases in between. Per germline, CDR1 MNHEY and CDR2 SMNVEV (reference sequence). The CDR3 has 16 residues. The CDR3, as DNA: TGTGCCAGCAGTGGGCAGGGGGGGGGCAACTACAATGAGCAGTTCTTC. Residues: CASSGQGGGNYNEQFF.

This clonotype has ten or more counts. The rearrangement links TRBV5-6 to TRBJ1-2, with TRBD1 identical over 9 bases. J gave up 3 bases and V 2 bases, and 8 bases lay outside the gene matches. In germline, CDR1 is SGHDT, CDR2 YYEEEE. The CDR3 length is 16 residues. Here the CDR3 reads CASSFLTGGLDYGYTF. Written as DNA, the CDR3 is TGTGCCAGCAGCTTCCTGACAGGGGGACTAGACTATGGCTACACCTTC. Using reference TRBV5-6 and TRBJ1-2 for the parts outside the CDR3, the full variable domain is DAGVTQSPTHLIKTRGQQVTLRCSPKSGHDTVSWYQQALGQGPQFIFQYYEEEERQRGNFPDRFSGHQFPNYSSELNVNALLLGDSALYLCASSFLTGGLDYGYTFGSGTRLTVV.

This clonotype was counted ten times or more. CDR3 nucleotides: TGTGCCACCAGTCATGGAGATACGCAGTATTTT. It encodes CATSHGDTQYF. The chain combines TRBV24-1 with TRBJ2-3; D is uncertain. V was pared by 6 bases and J by 5 bases, with 5 bases between. The CDR3 runs to 11 residues. Germline V lookup: CDR1 KGHDR, CDR2 SFDVKD.

This sequence joins TRBV20-1 and TRBJ2-1, with 7 bases identical to TRBD1. The V gene's germline CDR1 is DFQATT and CDR2 SNEGSKA (reference sequence). The CDR3 extends over 15 amino acids. With V trimmed by 0 bases and J by 2 bases, 4 bases remained unmatched. CDR3 in amino acids: CSARDLGTAYNEQFF. The CDR3 DNA reads TGCAGTGCTAGAGATCTAGGGACAGCCTACAATGAGCAGTTCTTC.